This T cell receptor (beta chain) was sequenced in a study of CD8 T cells in Susac syndrome. RNA in amounts of about 0.5 to 1 ug was reverse transcribed with random hexamers. TCRdb re-analysed the immunoSEQ multiplex PCR reads in MiXCR, keeping a single row per CDR3 protein. The sample shows fewer than 350,000 distinct CDR3 sequences, about 91% of them seen only once. This clonotype was seen a few times. The clonotype comes from a human donor with multiple sclerosis. Sequenced material: CD8+ T cells from PBMCs.

This chain's CDR3 is CAWTGSNNNEQFF. The DNA of the CDR3 is TGTGCCTGGACAGGGTCTAACAACAATGAGCAGTTCTTC. The genes are TRBV30 and TRBJ2-1; a possible D gene is TRBD1 (5 bases). CDR3 length: 13 residues. Trimming removed 4 bases from V and 5 bases from J, with 12 bases in between. Germline V gene lookup returns CDR1 GTSNPN and CDR2 SVGIG (reference sequence). The full variable domain, rest sourced from reference TRBV30 and TRBJ2-1, is SQTIHQWPATLVQPVGSPLSLECTVEGTSNPNLYWYRQAAGRGLQLLFYSVGIGQISSEVPQNLSASRPQDRQFILSSKKLLLSDSGFYLCAWTGSNNNEQFFGPGTRLTVL.